One sample yielded the 9 T cell receptor beta chains listed below, sequenced in a study of T cells in localized non-small cell lung cancer. TCRdb keeps only in-frame clones here, not all; method: immunoSEQ multiplex PCR. The repertoire includes approximately 10,000 clones, 92% of them detected once, and 7.5% sits in the top ten. The specimen was peripheral blood, collected before any cancer treatment. Receptor source: a woman aged 35-70 years with stage I squamous cell lung carcinoma.

The chain is built from TRBV7-9 and TRBJ2-5; D call uncertain. Germline V CDR1 and CDR2: SEHNR, FQNEAQ (reference sequence). The CDR3 has 13 amino acids. V lost 2 bases, J lost 8 bases, and 12 bases lay in between. CDR3 nucleotide sequence: TGTGCCAGCAGCTTAATCCGCAGCCCCACCCAGTACTTC. Protein product: CASSLIRSPTQYF.

The chain carries TRBV5-8 and TRBJ2-7; D remains ambiguous. Trimming removed 0 bases at V and 12 bases at J, with 7 bases between. The CDR3 runs 10 residues. Germline V gene data show CDR1 as SGHTS and CDR2 as YDEGEE. CDR3 in DNA: TGTGCCAGCAGCTTGGTCAATGGGTACTTC. Residues: CASSLVNGYF.

The V call is TRBV2, the J call TRBJ1-6, with D possibly being TRBD1 (6 bases). The germline V and J ends were trimmed by 7 bases and 2 bases, with 27 bases remaining between them. CDR1 SNHLY and CDR2 FYNNEI come from the germline V gene. The CDR3 sequence is 20 residues long. The CDR3: CASTGIPGEINLPYNSPLHF. The CDR3 bases are TGTGCCAGCACGGGGATTCCAGGGGAAATAAACCTACCCTATAATTCACCCCTCCACTTT.

The V gene is TRBV7-3, the J gene TRBJ1-5; D perhaps matches TRBD1 (6 bases). From germline, CDR1 is SGHTA and CDR2 FQGTGA. This CDR3 region has 15 residues. Trimming took 5 bases from V and 0 from J, leaving 11 bases between them. CDR3 bases: TGTGCCAGCAGCCGGACAGAGGATAGCAATCAGCCCCAGCATTTT. This encodes CASSRTEDSNQPQHF.

The chain links TRBV30 to TRBJ1-1; D is uncertain. V lost 1 base and J 6 bases, leaving 9 bases between the germline ends. CDR1 and CDR2 from the germline V gene are GTSNPN and SVGIG (reference sequence). The CDR3 runs 12 residues. CDR3 DNA sequence: TGTGCCTGGAGTGGTTCATGGGCTGAAGCTTTCTTT. It yields the protein CAWSGSWAEAFF.

The chain carries TRBV18 and TRBJ1-2; maybe TRBD1 (6 bases). Per germline, CDR1 KGHSH and CDR2 LQKENI. With 3 bases removed from V and 8 bases from J, the gap between germline ends came to 13 bases. CDR3 length: 13 residues. The chain's CDR3 is CASSPRQEGGYTF. Written as DNA, the CDR3 is TGTGCCAGCTCACCCCGACAGGAGGGGGGCTACACCTTC.

The J gene is TRBJ2-7, the V gene TRBV5-1; D is possibly TRBD1 (6 bases). The CDR3 extends over 19 amino acids. Trimming took 2 bases from V and 0 from J, leaving 24 bases between them. The germline V gene has CDR1 SGHRS and CDR2 YFSETQ. For the CDR3, the DNA is TGCGCCAGCAGCTTAGCAGGATTAACCACAGGGCCCCACTCCTACGAGCAGTACTTC. Its protein product is CASSLAGLTTGPHSYEQYF.

This rearrangement joins TRBV19 to TRBJ1-5, with D maybe TRBD1 (6 bases). V lost 5 bases, J lost 0 bases, and 14 bases lay in between. This CDR3 is built from 16 residues. Looked up from germline, CDR1 is LNHDA and CDR2 is SQIVND (reference sequence). Here the CDR3 reads CASSSPGHISNQPQHF. CDR3 DNA sequence: TGTGCCAGTAGTTCACCGGGACACATTAGCAATCAGCCCCAGCATTTT.

The rearrangement links TRBV30 to TRBJ1-1; the D gene is possibly TRBD1 (5 bases). Germline CDR1 and CDR2: GTSNPN and SVGIG (reference sequence). Trimming pared 2 bases from V and 5 bases from J, leaving 12 bases between. This CDR3 has 13 residues. The CDR3 DNA follows: TGTGCCTGGAGTCCGGGGGAGACGACTGAAGCTTTCTTT. The encoded protein is CAWSPGETTEAFF.